The 23 T cell receptor beta chains reported below all come from one sample, sequenced in a study of T cell responses to AZD1222 COVID-19 vaccine (dated by TCRdb to about 2021). The method behind the library was the immunoSEQ multiplex PCR assay. TCRdb re-hosts the immuneACCESS table, in-frame sequences only. Its copies lack some clones; in the studies checked, an unresolved V gene accounts for under half of them, and the cause for the rest is not known. In all, the sample holds 99,000 or so clones, and around nine tenths of those were seen once. The leading ten clones occupy 2.5% of the sample. The time point label, read with the paper, signifies: baseline before first vaccination. Here the sequenced sample was peripheral blood, taken on day 0 of AZD1222 vaccination. The receptors stem from an adult in good health.

The rearrangement joins TRBV2 to TRBJ1-5; possible D gene TRBD1, 5 bases. The V and J ends lost 5 bases and 7 bases respectively, with 18 bases between them. This CDR3 comprises 15 residues. CDR1 and CDR2 (germline): SNHLY, FYNNEI. CDR3 sequence (DNA): TGTGCCAGCAGTCCGTTGCAGGGAGGTTACCAGCCCCAGCATTTT. Translating gives CASSPLQGGYQPQHF.

The rearrangement links TRBV4-2 to TRBJ2-3, with D possibly TRBD2 on 5 matching bases. Germline CDR1 LGHNA, CDR2 YNFKEQ. Trimming took 0 bases from V and 6 from J, leaving 16 bases between them. CDR3 length: 16 residues. CDR3 loop: CASSQDTETGMDTQYF. The CDR3 DNA reads TGTGCCAGCAGCCAAGACACGGAGACGGGGATGGATACGCAGTATTTT.

The rearrangement links TRBV27 to TRBJ2-2; the match to TRBD1 covers 10 bases. Losses at the gene ends were 0 bases for V and 5 bases for J; bases not matched to a gene: 6. The germline V gene encodes CDR1 MNHEY and CDR2 SMNVEV (reference sequence). This CDR3 contains 17 residues. CDR3 sequence reads: CASSLSGQGQGTGELFF. The CDR3 DNA follows: TGTGCCAGCAGTTTATCAGGACAGGGACAGGGGACCGGGGAGCTGTTTTTT.

This clone has a handful of counts. The chain employs TRBV4-1 and TRBJ2-1, with D perhaps being TRBD1 or TRBD2 (6 bases each). Trimming removed 1 base at V and 9 bases at J, with 13 bases between. Germline CDR1 is MGHRA and CDR2 is YSYEKL. The CDR3 sequence is 14 residues long. CDR3 nucleotide sequence: TGCGCCAGCAGCCAAGTTCCGGGGGCAGGTGAGCAGTTCTTC. Translated: CASSQVPGAGEQFF.

The genes are TRBV5-6 and TRBJ1-2; the D gene is possibly TRBD1 (6 bases). Germline CDR1 is SGHDT and CDR2 is YYEEEE. With 4 bases removed from V and 4 bases from J, the gap between germline ends came to 14 bases. This CDR3 is 14 amino acids long. The CDR3 bases are TGTGCCAGCAGCCTACCGACAGGAGGCTATGGCTACACCTTC. Translating it yields CASSLPTGGYGYTF.

The table lists this clone with a count of one. The chain carries TRBV3-1 (or the pseudogene TRBV3-2) and TRBJ1-3, with 10 bases matching TRBD1. Germline V gene lookup returns CDR1 LGHDT and CDR2 YNNKEL (reference sequence). This CDR3 has 16 amino acids. V shed 4 bases and J 0 bases; nucleotides not matched to a gene: 3. DNA of the CDR3: TGTGCCAGCAGCCTGACAGGGGGCCACTCTGGAAACACCATATATTTT. It translates to CASSLTGGHSGNTIYF.

The chain links TRBV7-9 to TRBJ1-3; D is ambiguous. The V and J ends lost 2 bases and 0 bases respectively, with 5 bases between them. The CDR3 is made up of 14 amino acids. Germline CDR1 reads SEHNR; CDR2 reads FQNEAQ (reference sequence). The CDR3 loop is CASSLTGSGNTIYF. CDR3 DNA: TGTGCCAGCAGCTTAACCGGCTCTGGAAACACCATATATTTT.

The CDR3 DNA reads TGTGCCAGCAGTCTAAGACAAGGAGGGGTGGGCAATCAGCCCCAGCATTTT. Translated, it gives CASSLRQGGVGNQPQHF. The rearrangement links TRBV28 to TRBJ1-5; possibly TRBD1 for D (5 bases). The CDR3 contains 17 residues. Germline-derived CDR1 and CDR2 are MDHEN and SYDVKM. With 5 bases removed from V and 2 bases from J, the gap between germline ends came to 19 bases. The whole variable domain, filled in from reference TRBV28 and TRBJ1-5, reads DVKVTQSSRYLVKRTGEKVFLECVQDMDHENMFWYRQDPGLGLRLIYFSYDVKMKEKGDIPEGYSVSREKKERFSLILESASTNQTSMYLCASSLRQGGVGNQPQHFGDGTRLSIL.

This clone is a singleton in its sample. The chain carries TRBV5-4 and TRBJ1-2; TRBD1 matches 10 bases. Germline CDR1 is SGHNT and CDR2 is YYREEE (reference sequence). V shed 4 bases and J 5 bases; nucleotides not matched to a gene: 11. The CDR3 totals 16 residues. Here the CDR3 reads CASSPRGTGVVYGYTF. The CDR3 DNA is TGTGCCAGCAGCCCACGTGGGACAGGGGTTGTTTATGGCTACACCTTC.

This sequence joins TRBV18 and TRBJ2-7, with D perhaps matching TRBD1 (6 bases). Between the trimmed V and J ends, which lost 4 bases and 6 bases, there was a span of 16 bases. Germline assignment: CDR1 KGHSH and CDR2 LQKENI. The CDR3 is 14 amino acids. CDR3 sequence: CASSQGVSGFEQYF. For the CDR3, the DNA is TGTGCCAGCTCACAGGGGGTCTCTGGGTTCGAGCAGTACTTC.

This clone appeared a few times. The chain has TRBV7-3 and TRBJ2-1, with D perhaps being TRBD1 or TRBD2 (6 bases each). V lost 5 bases to trimming and J lost 0 bases, with 14 bases between them. The CDR3 is 16 residues long. Per germline, CDR1 SGHTA and CDR2 FQGTGA. The chain's CDR3 is CASSPSGGGSYNEQFF. CDR3 in DNA: TGTGCCAGCAGCCCAAGTGGAGGGGGCTCCTACAATGAGCAGTTCTTC.

The chain recombines TRBV5-1 with TRBJ1-4; the D gene is possibly TRBD1 (6 bases). V lost 3 bases to trimming and J lost 2 bases, with 11 bases between them. This CDR3 contains 15 residues. Germline V lookup: CDR1 SGHRS, CDR2 YFSETQ. Here the CDR3 reads CASSSRGLTNEKLFF. Written as DNA, the CDR3 is TGCGCCAGCAGCTCCAGGGGATTGACTAATGAAAAACTGTTTTTT.

This chain links TRBV29-1 with TRBJ2-7, with D uncertain. Trimming removed 5 bases at V and 0 bases at J, with 11 bases between. Germline lookup yields CDR1 SQVTM and CDR2 ANQGSEA. The CDR3 consists of 13 residues. This CDR3 reads CSVLETSSYEQYF. The CDR3 nucleotides read TGCAGCGTTTTGGAGACCAGCTCCTACGAGCAGTACTTC.

The count of this clone is one. The rearrangement uses TRBV12-5 and TRBJ2-2; perhaps TRBD1 as D (5 bases). CDR3 length equals 15 residues. The germline V gene has CDR1 LGHNT and CDR2 FRNRAP. Trimming cost V 1 base and J 4 bases, with 10 bases left between them. This CDR3 reads CASGLGGWGTGELFF. In DNA form, the CDR3 reads TGTGCTAGTGGTTTGGGGGGCTGGGGCACCGGGGAGCTGTTTTTT.

This chain joins TRBV29-1 and TRBJ2-2; D gene unclear. The germline V gene encodes CDR1 SQVTM and CDR2 ANQGSEA. V lost 6 bases and J lost 3, with 8 bases in between. The CDR3 runs to 12 residues. The CDR3 loop is CSVPTDTGELFF. The CDR3 DNA is TGCAGCGTCCCCACAGACACCGGGGAGCTGTTTTTT.

V and J are TRBV7-8 and TRBJ2-7; 7 bases fit TRBD1. The V gene's germline CDR1 is SGHVS and CDR2 FQNEAQ. V lost 4 bases to trimming and J lost 3 bases; unmatched junction nucleotides: 12. This CDR3 comprises 16 residues. The CDR3 sequence is CASSSREGAVIYEQYF. CDR3 sequence (DNA): TGTGCCAGCAGCTCCCGAGAGGGGGCTGTAATCTACGAGCAGTACTTC.

The J gene is TRBJ1-4, the V gene TRBV7-8, with 10 bases fitting TRBD1. The CDR3 totals 17 residues. Looked up from germline, CDR1 is SGHVS and CDR2 is FQNEAQ. V lost 0 bases and J lost 7; bases outside the gene matches: 8. The CDR3 loop reads CASSLARFGTGAEKLFF. In DNA form, the CDR3 reads TGTGCCAGCAGCTTAGCGCGATTTGGGACAGGGGCTGAAAAACTGTTTTTT.

In its sample, this clone was seen once. The rearrangement joins TRBV5-1 to TRBJ1-4; D might be TRBD1 (5 bases). CDR1 is SGHRS and CDR2 is YFSETQ in the germline V gene. CDR3 length: 16 amino acids. V lost 4 bases and J lost 8, with 21 bases in between. The CDR3 bases are TGCGCCAGCAGCCCCGCGAATTCGGGACCCAGGGAAAAACTGTTTTTT. Amino acids: CASSPANSGPREKLFF.

V gene TRBV10-3 combines with J gene TRBJ1-1; D gene ambiguous. Germline assignment: CDR1 ENHRY and CDR2 SYGVKD. The CDR3 covers 13 residues. Trimming took off 11 bases at V and 1 base at J, with 14 bases between the two ends. The CDR3 sequence: CALRETQNTEAFF. CDR3 DNA sequence: TGTGCCCTGCGGGAGACCCAGAACACTGAAGCTTTCTTT.

V usage is TRBV27 and J usage is TRBJ2-3, with D unresolved. The CDR3 is made up of 16 amino acids. The V end was cut by 4 bases, the J end by 2 bases, with 16 bases between. CDR1 and CDR2 (germline): MNHEY, SMNVEV (reference sequence). The CDR3 protein is CASSSRLGGVTDTQYF. The CDR3 region has the DNA TGTGCCAGCAGTTCCCGCCTAGGCGGTGTCACAGATACGCAGTATTTT.

The chain recombines TRBV27 with TRBJ1-2; TRBD1 might be the D (6 bases). The V end lost 7 bases, the J end lost 6 bases, and 15 bases lay between the germline ends. The CDR3 sequence is 13 residues long. From germline, CDR1 is MNHEY and CDR2 SMNVEV (reference sequence). The CDR3 sequence: CASKFRAGDGYTF. The CDR3 DNA sequence: TGTGCCAGCAAATTTCGCGCAGGGGATGGCTACACCTTC.

The genes are TRBV6-5 and TRBJ1-1; D is unclear. CDR1 and CDR2 (germline): MNHEY, SVGAGI. V lost 7 bases and J 5 bases, leaving 14 bases between the germline ends. The CDR3 has 13 amino acids. CDR3 sequence (DNA): TGTGCCAGCAAAGAGACCGGGTCTACTGAAGCTTTCTTT. Protein sequence: CASKETGSTEAFF.

The chain combines TRBV3-1 (or the pseudogene TRBV3-2) with TRBJ2-2, with D maybe TRBD2 (5 bases). CDR3 length: 16 amino acids. V was shortened by 0 bases and J by 6 bases, with 14 bases between the two germline ends. Germline CDR1 LGHDT, CDR2 YNNKEL (reference sequence). The CDR3: CASSQEGVELAGELFF. CDR3 DNA sequence: TGTGCCAGCAGCCAAGAGGGAGTGGAGCTTGCCGGGGAGCTGTTTTTT.